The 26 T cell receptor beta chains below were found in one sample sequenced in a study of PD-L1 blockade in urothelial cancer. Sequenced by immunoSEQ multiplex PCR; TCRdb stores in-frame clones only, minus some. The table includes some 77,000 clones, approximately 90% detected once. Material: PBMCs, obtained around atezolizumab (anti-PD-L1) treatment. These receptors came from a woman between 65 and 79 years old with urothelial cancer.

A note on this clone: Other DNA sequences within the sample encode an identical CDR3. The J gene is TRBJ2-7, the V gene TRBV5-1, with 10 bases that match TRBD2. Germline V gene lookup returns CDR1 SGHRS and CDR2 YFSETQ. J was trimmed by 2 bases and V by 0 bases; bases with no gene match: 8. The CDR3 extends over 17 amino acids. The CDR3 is CASSLASRTSGAYEQYF. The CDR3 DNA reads TGCGCCAGCAGCTTGGCCAGTAGGACTAGCGGAGCCTACGAGCAGTACTTC. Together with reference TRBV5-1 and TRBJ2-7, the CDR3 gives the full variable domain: KAGVTQTPRYLIKTRGQQVTLSCSPISGHRSVSWYQQTPGQGLQFLFEYFSETQRNKGNFPGRFSGRQFSNSRSEMNVSTLELGDSALYLCASSLASRTSGAYEQYFGPGTRLTVT.

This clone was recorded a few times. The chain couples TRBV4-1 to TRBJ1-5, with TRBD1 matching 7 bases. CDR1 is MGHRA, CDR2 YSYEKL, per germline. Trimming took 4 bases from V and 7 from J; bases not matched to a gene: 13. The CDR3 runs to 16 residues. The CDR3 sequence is CASSPYSGTEEQPQHF. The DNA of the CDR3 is TGCGCCAGCAGCCCATATTCCGGGACAGAGGAACAGCCCCAGCATTTT.

The CDR3 bases are TGCAGCGTTGAAGACCTTTCAGGGGGCTTATACAATGAGCAGTTCTTC. Translated: CSVEDLSGGLYNEQFF. The V call is TRBV29-1, the J call TRBJ2-1; the match to TRBD1 covers 8 bases. CDR3 length: 16 residues. The ends lost 0 bases at V and 4 bases at J; junction bases unmatched: 8. CDR1 and CDR2 from the germline V gene are SQVTM and ANQGSEA.

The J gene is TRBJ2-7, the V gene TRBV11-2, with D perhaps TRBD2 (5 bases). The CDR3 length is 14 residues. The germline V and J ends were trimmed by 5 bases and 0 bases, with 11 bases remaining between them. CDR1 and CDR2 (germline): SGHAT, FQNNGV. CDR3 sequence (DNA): TGTGCCAGCAGCCCCCTTCGGGGCTCCTACGAGCAGTACTTC. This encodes CASSPLRGSYEQYF.

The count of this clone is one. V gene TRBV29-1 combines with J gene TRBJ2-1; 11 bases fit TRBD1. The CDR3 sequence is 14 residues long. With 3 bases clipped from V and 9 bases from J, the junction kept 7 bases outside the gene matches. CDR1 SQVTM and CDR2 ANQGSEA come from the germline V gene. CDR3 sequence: CSVDSRDRGFEQFF. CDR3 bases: TGCAGCGTTGATTCCCGGGACAGGGGGTTTGAGCAGTTCTTC.

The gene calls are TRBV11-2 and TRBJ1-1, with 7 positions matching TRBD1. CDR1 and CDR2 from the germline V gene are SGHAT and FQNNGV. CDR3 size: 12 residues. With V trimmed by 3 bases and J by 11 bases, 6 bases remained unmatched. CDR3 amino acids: CASSLGTEKAFF. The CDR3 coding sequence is TGTGCCAGCAGCTTGGGGACAGAAAAGGCTTTCTTT.

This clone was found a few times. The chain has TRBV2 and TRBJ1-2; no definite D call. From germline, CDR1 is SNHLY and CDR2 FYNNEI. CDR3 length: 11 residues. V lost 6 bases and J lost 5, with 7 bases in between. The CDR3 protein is CASRGGYGYTF. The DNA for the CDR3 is TGTGCCAGCAGGGGAGGGTATGGCTACACCTTC. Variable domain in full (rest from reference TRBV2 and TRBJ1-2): EPEVTQTPSHQVTQMGQEVILRCVPISNHLYFYWYRQILGQKVEFLVSFYNNEISEKSEIFDDQFSVERPDGSNFTLKIRSTKLEDSAMYFCASRGGYGYTFGSGTRLTVV.

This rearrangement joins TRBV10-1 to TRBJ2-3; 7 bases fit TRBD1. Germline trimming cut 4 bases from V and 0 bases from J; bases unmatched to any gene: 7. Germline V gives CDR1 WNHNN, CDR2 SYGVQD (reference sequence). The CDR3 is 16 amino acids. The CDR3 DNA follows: TGCGCCAGCAGTGGGGGGACAGACTTTAGCACAGATACGCAGTATTTT. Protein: CASSGGTDFSTDTQYF.

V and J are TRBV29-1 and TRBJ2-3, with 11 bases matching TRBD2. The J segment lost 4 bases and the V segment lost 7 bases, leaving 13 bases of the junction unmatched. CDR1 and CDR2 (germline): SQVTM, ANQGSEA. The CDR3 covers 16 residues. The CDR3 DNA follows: TGCAGCGCCCACCCACTAGCGGGAGCCTGGGCAGATACGCAGTATTTT. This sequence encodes CSAHPLAGAWADTQYF.

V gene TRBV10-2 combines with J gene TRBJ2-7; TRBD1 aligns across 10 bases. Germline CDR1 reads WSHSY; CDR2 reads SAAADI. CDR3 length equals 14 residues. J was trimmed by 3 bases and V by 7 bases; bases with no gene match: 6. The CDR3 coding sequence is TGCGCCAGCAATCCGGGACAGGGGCTCTACGAGCAGTACTTC. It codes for CASNPGQGLYEQYF.

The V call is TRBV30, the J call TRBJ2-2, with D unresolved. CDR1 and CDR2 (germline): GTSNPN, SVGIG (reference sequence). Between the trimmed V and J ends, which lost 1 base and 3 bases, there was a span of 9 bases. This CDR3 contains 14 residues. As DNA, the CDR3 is TGTGCCTGGAGTGATTACGGGTACACCGGGGAGCTGTTTTTT. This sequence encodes CAWSDYGYTGELFF.

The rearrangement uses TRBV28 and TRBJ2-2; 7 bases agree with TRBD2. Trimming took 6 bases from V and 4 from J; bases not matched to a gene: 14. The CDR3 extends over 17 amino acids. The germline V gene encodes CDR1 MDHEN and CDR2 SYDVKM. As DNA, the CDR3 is TGTGCCAGCAGCGTGCGGGCGGGAGCCCCAGGCACCGGGGAGCTGTTTTTT. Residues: CASSVRAGAPGTGELFF. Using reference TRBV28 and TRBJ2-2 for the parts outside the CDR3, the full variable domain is DVKVTQSSRYLVKRTGEKVFLECVQDMDHENMFWYRQDPGLGLRLIYFSYDVKMKEKGDIPEGYSVSREKKERFSLILESASTNQTSMYLCASSVRAGAPGTGELFFGEGSRLTVL.

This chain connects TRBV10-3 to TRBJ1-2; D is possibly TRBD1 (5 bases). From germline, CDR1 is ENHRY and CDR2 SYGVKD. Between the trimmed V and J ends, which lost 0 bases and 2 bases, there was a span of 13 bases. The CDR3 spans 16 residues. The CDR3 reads CAISESTGEGNYGYTF. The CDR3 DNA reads TGTGCCATCAGTGAGTCGACGGGGGAGGGGAACTATGGCTACACCTTC.

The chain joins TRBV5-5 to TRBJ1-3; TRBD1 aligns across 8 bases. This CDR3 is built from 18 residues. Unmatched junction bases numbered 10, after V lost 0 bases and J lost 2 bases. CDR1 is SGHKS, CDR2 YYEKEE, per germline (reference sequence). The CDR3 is CASSLVIIQGAAGNTIYF. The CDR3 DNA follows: TGTGCCAGCAGCTTGGTTATTATTCAGGGGGCAGCTGGAAACACCATATATTTT.

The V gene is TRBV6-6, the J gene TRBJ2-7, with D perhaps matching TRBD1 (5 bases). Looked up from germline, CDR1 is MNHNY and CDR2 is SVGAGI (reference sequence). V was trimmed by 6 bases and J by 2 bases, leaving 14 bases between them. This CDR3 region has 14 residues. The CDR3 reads CASSPDSAPYEQYF. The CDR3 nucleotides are TGTGCCAGCAGCCCCGACAGTGCACCCTACGAGCAGTACTTC.

CDR3 DNA: TGTGCCAGCTCAACAATCCAGGGGCCCCGGGACATTCAGTACTTC. This gives the protein CASSTIQGPRDIQYF. V and J are TRBV11-2 and TRBJ2-4, with a tentative D call TRBD1 (6 bases). Germline CDR1 SGHAT, CDR2 FQNNGV. The CDR3 totals 15 residues. The V and J ends lost 8 bases and 8 bases respectively, with 22 bases between them.

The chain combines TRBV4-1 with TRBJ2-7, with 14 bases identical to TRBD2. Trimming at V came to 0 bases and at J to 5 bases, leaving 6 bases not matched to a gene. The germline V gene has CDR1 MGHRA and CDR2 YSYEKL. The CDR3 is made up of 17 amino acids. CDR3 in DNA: TGCGCCAGCAGCCAAGATCCGACTAGCGGGAGGGCCCACGAGCAGTACTTC. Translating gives CASSQDPTSGRAHEQYF.

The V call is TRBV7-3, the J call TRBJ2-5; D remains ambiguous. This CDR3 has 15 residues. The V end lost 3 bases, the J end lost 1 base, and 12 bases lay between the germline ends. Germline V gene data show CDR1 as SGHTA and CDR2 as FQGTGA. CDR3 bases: TGTGCCAGCAGCTTTCTCGGCGGAGTCCAAGAGACCCAGTACTTC. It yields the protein CASSFLGGVQETQYF.

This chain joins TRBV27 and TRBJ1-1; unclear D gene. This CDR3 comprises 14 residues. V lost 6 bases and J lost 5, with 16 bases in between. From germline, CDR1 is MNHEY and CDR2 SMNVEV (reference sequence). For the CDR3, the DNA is TGTGCCAGCAGCCCTTCGACGGAGAGTACTGAAGCTTTCTTT. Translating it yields CASSPSTESTEAFF.

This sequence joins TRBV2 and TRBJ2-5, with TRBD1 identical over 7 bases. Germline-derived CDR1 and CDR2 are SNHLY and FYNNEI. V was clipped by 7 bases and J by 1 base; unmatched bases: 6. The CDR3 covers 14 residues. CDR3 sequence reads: CASTHRGPQETQYF. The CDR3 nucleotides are TGTGCCAGCACCCACAGGGGCCCCCAAGAGACCCAGTACTTC.

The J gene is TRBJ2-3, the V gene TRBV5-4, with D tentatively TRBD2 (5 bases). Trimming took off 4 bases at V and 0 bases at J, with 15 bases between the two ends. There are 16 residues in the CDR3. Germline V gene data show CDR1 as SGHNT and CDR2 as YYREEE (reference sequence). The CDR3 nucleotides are TGTGCCAGCAGCGTCGATAGCGTCGGTAGCACAGATACGCAGTATTTT. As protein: CASSVDSVGSTDTQYF.

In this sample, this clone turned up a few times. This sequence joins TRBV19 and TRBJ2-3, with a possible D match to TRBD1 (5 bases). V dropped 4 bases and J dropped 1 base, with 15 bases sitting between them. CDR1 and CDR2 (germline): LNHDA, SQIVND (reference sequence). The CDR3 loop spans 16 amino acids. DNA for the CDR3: TGTGCCAGTAGTACTCAGGGAAATGTAGGCACAGATACGCAGTATTTT. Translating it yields CASSTQGNVGTDTQYF. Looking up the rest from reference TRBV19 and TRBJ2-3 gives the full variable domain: DGGITQSPKYLFRKEGQNVTLSCEQNLNHDAMYWYRQDPGQGLRLIYYSQIVNDFQKGDIAEGYSVSREKKESFPLTVTSAQKNPTAFYLCASSTQGNVGTDTQYFGPGTRLTVL.

CDR3 loop: CASKGQGATSAQHF. CDR3 sequence (DNA): TGTGCCAGTAAGGGACAGGGGGCAACTTCGGCCCAGCATTTT. The rearrangement links TRBV19 to TRBJ1-5, with 12 bases aligning to TRBD1. There are 14 residues in the CDR3. CDR1 and CDR2 (germline): LNHDA, SQIVND (reference sequence). V gave up 7 bases and J gave up 11 bases; unmatched junction bases: 9. Drawing the rest from reference TRBV19 and TRBJ1-5, the complete variable domain is DGGITQSPKYLFRKEGQNVTLSCEQNLNHDAMYWYRQDPGQGLRLIYYSQIVNDFQKGDIAEGYSVSREKKESFPLTVTSAQKNPTAFYLCASKGQGATSAQHFGDGTRLSIL.

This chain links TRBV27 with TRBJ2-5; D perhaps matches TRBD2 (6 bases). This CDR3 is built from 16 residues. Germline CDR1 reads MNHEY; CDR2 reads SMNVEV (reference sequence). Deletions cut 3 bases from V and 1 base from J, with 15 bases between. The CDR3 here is CASSFWDSMGQETQYF. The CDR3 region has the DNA TGTGCCAGCAGTTTTTGGGACTCGATGGGCCAAGAGACCCAGTACTTC.

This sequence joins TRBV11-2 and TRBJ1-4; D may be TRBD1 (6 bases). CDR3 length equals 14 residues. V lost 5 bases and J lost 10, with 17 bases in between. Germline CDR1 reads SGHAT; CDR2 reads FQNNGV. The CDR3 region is CASSPRQATRKLFF. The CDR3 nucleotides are TGTGCCAGCAGCCCCCGACAGGCGACGCGAAAACTGTTTTTT.

CDR3 sequence reads: CASSSLQGAAGNTIYF. The CDR3 DNA follows: TGCGCCAGCAGCTCGCTCCAGGGTGCGGCTGGAAACACCATATATTTT. The chain employs TRBV5-1 and TRBJ1-3; D is possibly TRBD1 (5 bases). Germline lookup yields CDR1 SGHRS and CDR2 YFSETQ. Trimming shortened V by 3 bases and J by 2 bases, and 15 bases separated the two germline ends. There are 16 residues in the CDR3.